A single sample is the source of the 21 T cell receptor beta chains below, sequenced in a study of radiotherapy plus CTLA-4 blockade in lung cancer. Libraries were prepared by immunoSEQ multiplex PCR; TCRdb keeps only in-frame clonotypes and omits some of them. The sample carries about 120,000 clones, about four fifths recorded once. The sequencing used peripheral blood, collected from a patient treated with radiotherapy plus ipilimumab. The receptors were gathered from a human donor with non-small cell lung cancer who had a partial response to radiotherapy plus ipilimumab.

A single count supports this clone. CDR3 sequence: CASSYRRVGLARDTGELFF. The CDR3, as DNA: TGTGCCAGCAGCTATCGAAGGGTGGGACTAGCGCGGGACACCGGGGAGCTGTTTTTT. The chain employs TRBV5-5 and TRBJ2-2; 10 bases fit TRBD2. CDR3 length: 19 residues. Per germline, CDR1 SGHKS and CDR2 YYEKEE (reference sequence). V lost 3 bases and J lost 3; bases outside the gene matches: 14.

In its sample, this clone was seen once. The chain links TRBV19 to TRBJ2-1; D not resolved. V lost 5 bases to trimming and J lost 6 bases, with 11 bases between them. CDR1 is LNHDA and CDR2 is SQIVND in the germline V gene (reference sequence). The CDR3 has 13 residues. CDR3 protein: CASSDLAGNEQFF. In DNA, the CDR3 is TGTGCCAGTAGTGACCTGGCAGGCAATGAGCAGTTCTTC.

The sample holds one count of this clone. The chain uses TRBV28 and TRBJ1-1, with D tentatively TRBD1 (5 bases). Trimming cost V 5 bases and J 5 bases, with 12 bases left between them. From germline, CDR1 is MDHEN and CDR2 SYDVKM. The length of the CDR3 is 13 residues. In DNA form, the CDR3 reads TGTGCCAGCAGTCTCCCGGGGGGGACTGAAGCTTTCTTT. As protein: CASSLPGGTEAFF.

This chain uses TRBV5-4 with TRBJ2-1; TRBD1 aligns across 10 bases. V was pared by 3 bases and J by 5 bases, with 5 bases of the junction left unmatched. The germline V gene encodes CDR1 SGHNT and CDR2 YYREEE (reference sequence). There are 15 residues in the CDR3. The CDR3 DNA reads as TGTGCCAGCAGCTCCCGGGACAGGGGCAACAATGAGCAGTTCTTC. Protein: CASSSRDRGNNEQFF.

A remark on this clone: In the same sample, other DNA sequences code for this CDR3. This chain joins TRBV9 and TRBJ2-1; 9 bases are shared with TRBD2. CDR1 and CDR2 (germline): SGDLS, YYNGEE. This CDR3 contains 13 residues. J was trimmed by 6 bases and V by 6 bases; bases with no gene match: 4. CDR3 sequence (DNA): TGTGCCAGCAATGGCGGGAGGGTCAATGAGCAGTTCTTC. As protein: CASNGGRVNEQFF.

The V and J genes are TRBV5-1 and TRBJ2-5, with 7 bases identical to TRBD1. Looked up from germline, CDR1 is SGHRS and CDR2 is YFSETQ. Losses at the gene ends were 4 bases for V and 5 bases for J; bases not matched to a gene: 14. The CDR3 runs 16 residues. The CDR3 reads CASSRIGDRVGETQYF. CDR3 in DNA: TGCGCCAGCAGCCGGATAGGCGACAGGGTGGGCGAGACCCAGTACTTC.

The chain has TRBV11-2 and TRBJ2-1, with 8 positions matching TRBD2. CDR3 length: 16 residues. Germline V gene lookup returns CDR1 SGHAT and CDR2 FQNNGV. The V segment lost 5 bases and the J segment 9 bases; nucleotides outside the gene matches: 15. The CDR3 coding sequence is TGTGCCAGCAGCCCAGGGCGGGGACTAGGATATGGTGAGCAGTTCTTC. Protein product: CASSPGRGLGYGEQFF.

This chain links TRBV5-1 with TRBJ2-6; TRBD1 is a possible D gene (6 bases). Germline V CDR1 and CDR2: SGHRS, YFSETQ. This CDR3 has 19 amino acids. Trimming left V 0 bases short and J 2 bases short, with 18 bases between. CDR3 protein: CASSLVARGFNTGANVLTF. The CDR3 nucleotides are TGCGCCAGCAGCTTGGTTGCCAGGGGCTTTAATACTGGGGCCAACGTCCTGACTTTC.

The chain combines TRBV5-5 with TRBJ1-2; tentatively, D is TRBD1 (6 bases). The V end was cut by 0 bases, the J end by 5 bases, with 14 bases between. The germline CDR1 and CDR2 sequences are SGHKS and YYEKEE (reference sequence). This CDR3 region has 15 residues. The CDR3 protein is CASSLDDRRGYGYTF. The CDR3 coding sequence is TGTGCCAGCAGCTTGGATGACAGGCGGGGGTATGGCTACACCTTC.

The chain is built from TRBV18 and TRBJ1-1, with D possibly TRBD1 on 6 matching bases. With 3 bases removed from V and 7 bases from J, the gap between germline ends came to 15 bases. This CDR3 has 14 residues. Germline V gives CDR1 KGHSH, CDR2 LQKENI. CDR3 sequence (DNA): TGTGCCAGCTCACCGTTTCAGGGGTCCGGTGAAGCTTTCTTT. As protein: CASSPFQGSGEAFF. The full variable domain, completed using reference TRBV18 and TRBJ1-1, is NAGVMQNPRHLVRRRGQEARLRCSPMKGHSHVYWYRQLPEEGLKFMVYLQKENIIDESGMPKERFSAEFPKEGPSILRIQQVVRGDSAAYFCASSPFQGSGEAFFGQGTRLTVV.

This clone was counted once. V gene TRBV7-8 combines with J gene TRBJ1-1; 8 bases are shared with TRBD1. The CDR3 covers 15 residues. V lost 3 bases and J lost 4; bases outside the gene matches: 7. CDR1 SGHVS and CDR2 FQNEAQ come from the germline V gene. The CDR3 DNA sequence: TGTGCCAGCAGCTTCGGACAGGGTATGGTCACTGAAGCTTTCTTT. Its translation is CASSFGQGMVTEAFF.

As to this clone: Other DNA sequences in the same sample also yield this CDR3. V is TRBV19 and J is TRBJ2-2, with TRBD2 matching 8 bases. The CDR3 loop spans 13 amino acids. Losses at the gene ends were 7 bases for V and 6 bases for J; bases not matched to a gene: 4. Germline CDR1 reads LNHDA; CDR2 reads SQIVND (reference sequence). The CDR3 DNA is TGTGCCAGTATAGGACTAGCTGCCGGGGAGCTGTTTTTT. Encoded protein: CASIGLAAGELFF.

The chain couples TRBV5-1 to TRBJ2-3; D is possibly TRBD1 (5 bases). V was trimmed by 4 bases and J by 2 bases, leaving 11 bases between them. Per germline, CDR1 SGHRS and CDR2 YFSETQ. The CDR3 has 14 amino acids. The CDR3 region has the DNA TGCGCCAGCAGCACCCAGGGTTTCACAGATACGCAGTATTTT. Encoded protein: CASSTQGFTDTQYF.

CDR3 loop: CATTLGEVGTEAFF. As DNA, the CDR3 is TGTGCCACAACTCTAGGGGAGGTCGGCACTGAAGCTTTCTTT. J is TRBJ1-1 and V is TRBV19; D possibly corresponds to TRBD1 (5 bases). The ends were cut back, 10 bases at V and 4 bases at J, with 19 bases in the middle. From germline, CDR1 is LNHDA and CDR2 SQIVND (reference sequence). The length of the CDR3 is 14 residues.

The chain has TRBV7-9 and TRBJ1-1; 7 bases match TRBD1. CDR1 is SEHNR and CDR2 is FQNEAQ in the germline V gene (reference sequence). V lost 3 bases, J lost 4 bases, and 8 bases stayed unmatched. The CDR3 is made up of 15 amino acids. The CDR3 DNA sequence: TGTGCCAGCAGCTTCACAGGGGCGGGAGGCACTGAAGCTTTCTTT. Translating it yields CASSFTGAGGTEAFF.

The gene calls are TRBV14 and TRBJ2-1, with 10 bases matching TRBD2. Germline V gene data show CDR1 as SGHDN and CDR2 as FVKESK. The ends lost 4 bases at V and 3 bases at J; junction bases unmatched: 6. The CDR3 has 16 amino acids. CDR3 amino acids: CASSPYSGRNYNEQFF. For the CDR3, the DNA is TGTGCCAGCAGCCCCTATAGCGGGAGGAACTACAATGAGCAGTTCTTC.

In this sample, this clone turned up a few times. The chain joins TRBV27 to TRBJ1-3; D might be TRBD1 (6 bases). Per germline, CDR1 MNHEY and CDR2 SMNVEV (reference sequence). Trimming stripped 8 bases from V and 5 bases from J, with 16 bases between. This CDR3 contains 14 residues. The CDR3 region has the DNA TGTGCCAGCGCGGGGGGGGCGCTTAGAAACACCATATATTTT. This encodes CASAGGALRNTIYF.

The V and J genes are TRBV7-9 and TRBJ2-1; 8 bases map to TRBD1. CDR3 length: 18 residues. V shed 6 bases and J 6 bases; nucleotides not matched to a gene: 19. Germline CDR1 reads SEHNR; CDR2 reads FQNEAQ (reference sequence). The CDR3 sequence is CASSRRGRRTGSINEQFF. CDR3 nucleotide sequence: TGTGCCAGCAGTCGGCGAGGGAGGAGGACAGGGTCAATCAATGAGCAGTTCTTC.

This CDR3 is CASSRDRAISYEQYF. DNA for the CDR3: TGTGCCAGCAGCAGGGACAGGGCTATTTCCTACGAGCAGTACTTC. The chain uses TRBV5-6 and TRBJ2-7, with TRBD1 identical over 9 bases. This CDR3 is built from 15 residues. With 4 bases clipped from V and 1 base from J, the junction kept 6 bases outside the gene matches. Germline CDR1 reads SGHDT; CDR2 reads YYEEEE.

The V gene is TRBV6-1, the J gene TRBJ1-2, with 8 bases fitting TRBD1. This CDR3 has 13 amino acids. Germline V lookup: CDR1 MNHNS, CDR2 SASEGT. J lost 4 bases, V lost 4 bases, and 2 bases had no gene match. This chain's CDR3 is CASSADRGYGYTF. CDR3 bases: TGTGCCAGCAGTGCCGACAGGGGCTATGGCTACACCTTC.

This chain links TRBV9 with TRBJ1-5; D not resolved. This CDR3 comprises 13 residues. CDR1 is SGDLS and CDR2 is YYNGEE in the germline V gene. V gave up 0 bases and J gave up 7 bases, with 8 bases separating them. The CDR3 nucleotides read TGTGCCAGCAGCGTAGGGAGCTCCCAGCCCCAGCATTTT. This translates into CASSVGSSQPQHF.